This T cell receptor beta chain was sequenced in a study of blood T cell repertoires in COVID-19. Study context: COVID-19 samples, acute and convalescent, were from the United States, Italy and Spain.

Under the authors' procedure: The authors estimated nucleated cell counts from reference gene primer amplification. The repertoire was sequenced with immunoSEQ multiplex PCR; TCRdb's copy has only in-frame clones and lacks some. That table gives V, J and clone size, and the DNA gave D and trimming. This sample has 200,000 to 250,000 clones, with roughly 80% found just once. The CDR3 totals 16 residues. Trimming took 1 base from V and 5 from J, leaving 17 bases between them. The source of this sequence is a woman between 18 and 29 years old with acute or convalescent COVID-19. What was sequenced was peripheral blood. The chain employs TRBV23-1 and TRBJ1-2; D possibly corresponds to TRBD1 (5 bases). TRBV23-1 is an open reading frame, and its role is uncertain. CDR3 region: CASSQCPQGVIYGYTF. CDR3 sequence (DNA): TGCGCCAGCAGTCAATGCCCACAAGGGGTCATTTATGGCTACACCTTC.